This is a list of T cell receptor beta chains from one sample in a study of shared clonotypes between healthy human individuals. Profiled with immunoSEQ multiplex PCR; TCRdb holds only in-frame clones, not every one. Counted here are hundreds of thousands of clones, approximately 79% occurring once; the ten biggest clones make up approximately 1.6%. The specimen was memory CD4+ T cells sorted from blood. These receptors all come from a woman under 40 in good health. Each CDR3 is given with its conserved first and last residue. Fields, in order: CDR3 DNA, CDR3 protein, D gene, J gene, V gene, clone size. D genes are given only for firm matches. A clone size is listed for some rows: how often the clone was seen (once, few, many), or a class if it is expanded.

CDR3 DNA: TGCGCCAGCAGCCCCGGGGTGGGACCCTACGAGCAGTACTTC; CDR3 protein: CASSPGVGPYEQYF; D gene: NA; J gene: TRBJ2-7; V gene: TRBV5-1; clone size: NA
CDR3 DNA: TGTGCCATCGGGGAGGACAGTCTCGAGCAGTACTTC; CDR3 protein: CAIGEDSLEQYF; D gene: NA; J gene: TRBJ2-7; V gene: TRBV10-3; clone size: NA
CDR3 DNA: TGCGCCAGCAGCCAAGATTGGACTAGCGACTCCTACGAGCAGTACTTC; CDR3 protein: CASSQDWTSDSYEQYF; D gene: TRBD2; J gene: TRBJ2-7; V gene: TRBV4-1; clone size: few
CDR3 DNA: TGTGCCAGCACCATGGACAGGGAATCGAATGAGCAGTTCTTC; CDR3 protein: CASTMDRESNEQFF; D gene: TRBD1; J gene: TRBJ2-1; V gene: TRBV5-4; clone size: NA
CDR3 DNA: TGCGCCAGCACGGACCATACAGATACGCAGTATTTT; CDR3 protein: CASTDHTDTQYF; D gene: NA; J gene: TRBJ2-3; V gene: TRBV5-1; clone size: NA
CDR3 DNA: TGTGCCAGCAGCGAAACCGGGACCAGCTACGAGCAGTACTTC; CDR3 protein: CASSETGTSYEQYF; D gene: NA; J gene: TRBJ2-7; V gene: TRBV2; clone size: NA
CDR3 DNA: TGTGCCAGCAGCAAAGTTGGCGTTGGAAGATTTAGAGGAGTAGGCGGCACCGGGGAGCTGTTTTTT; CDR3 protein: CASSKVGVGRFRGVGGTGELFF; D gene: NA; J gene: TRBJ2-2; V gene: TRBV21-1; clone size: NA
CDR3 DNA: TGCAGCGACGTGAGACTCGGGACAGATACGCAGTATTTT; CDR3 protein: CSDVRLGTDTQYF; D gene: NA; J gene: TRBJ2-3; V gene: TRBV29-1; clone size: NA
CDR3 DNA: TGTGCCAGCAGTCCAACAGGGGGAGGCACCGGGGAGCTGTTTTTT; CDR3 protein: CASSPTGGGTGELFF; D gene: TRBD1; J gene: TRBJ2-2; V gene: TRBV25-1; clone size: NA
CDR3 DNA: TGTGCCAGTAGCCTAGCGGAGGGAGCGTACAATGAGCAGTTCTTC; CDR3 protein: CASSLAEGAYNEQFF; D gene: TRBD2; J gene: TRBJ2-1; V gene: TRBV19; clone size: many
CDR3 DNA: TGTGCCGTCCTGGGGGCCTACGAGCAGTACTTC; CDR3 protein: CAVLGAYEQYF; D gene: NA; J gene: TRBJ2-7; V gene: TRBV28; clone size: NA
CDR3 DNA: TGCGCCAGCAACGACGGGGCCTCTGGGGCCAACGTCCTGACTTTC; CDR3 protein: CASNDGASGANVLTF; D gene: NA; J gene: TRBJ2-6; V gene: TRBV5-1; clone size: NA
CDR3 DNA: TGTGCCAGCAGCCCCCAGACAGGGTTCGACTACGAGCAGTACTTC; CDR3 protein: CASSPQTGFDYEQYF; D gene: TRBD1; J gene: TRBJ2-7; V gene: TRBV7-9; clone size: NA
CDR3 DNA: TGTGCCAGCCAGCCTAGCGGGAGTTCAGATACGCAGTATTTT; CDR3 protein: CASQPSGSSDTQYF; D gene: TRBD2; J gene: TRBJ2-3; V gene: TRBV9; clone size: NA
CDR3 DNA: TGTGCCAGCAGCCCGGACAGAGAGTCTCCGCAGTTCTTC; CDR3 protein: CASSPDRESPQFF; D gene: NA; J gene: TRBJ2-1; V gene: TRBV7-7; clone size: NA
CDR3 DNA: TGCGCCAGCAGCTTGATAGGACCGGAAGGCTACACCTTC; CDR3 protein: CASSLIGPEGYTF; D gene: NA; J gene: TRBJ1-2; V gene: TRBV5-1; clone size: few
CDR3 DNA: TGTGCCAGCAGATGGGTGGGAATTTCCGATACGCAGTATTTT; CDR3 protein: CASRWVGISDTQYF; D gene: NA; J gene: TRBJ2-3; V gene: TRBV6-1; clone size: NA
CDR3 DNA: TGTGCCTGGAGTGTACAGGGAGGTGAAAAACTGTTTTTT; CDR3 protein: CAWSVQGGEKLFF; D gene: NA; J gene: TRBJ1-4; V gene: TRBV30; clone size: NA
CDR3 DNA: TGCAGCGCAGGGACTAGCGGGAGGGAGCTGTTTTTT; CDR3 protein: CSAGTSGRELFF; D gene: TRBD2; J gene: TRBJ2-2; V gene: TRBV29-1; clone size: NA
CDR3 DNA: TGTGCCAGCAGCTTGGTTGGGTTTCCCGCAACTGAAGCTTTCTTT; CDR3 protein: CASSLVGFPATEAFF; D gene: NA; J gene: TRBJ1-1; V gene: TRBV5-6; clone size: NA
CDR3 DNA: TGTGCCATCAAGACAGCGGGAGGGCCGGGCAATGAGCAGTTCTTC; CDR3 protein: CAIKTAGGPGNEQFF; D gene: TRBD2; J gene: TRBJ2-1; V gene: TRBV10-3; clone size: NA
CDR3 DNA: TGCGCCAGCAGCCAAGGACAGGGCTACTCTGGAAACACCATATATTTT; CDR3 protein: CASSQGQGYSGNTIYF; D gene: TRBD1; J gene: TRBJ1-3; V gene: TRBV4-1; clone size: NA
CDR3 DNA: TGCAGCGTGGGAGACACTGAGCAGTTCTTC; CDR3 protein: CSVGDTEQFF; D gene: NA; J gene: TRBJ2-1; V gene: TRBV29-1; clone size: NA
CDR3 DNA: TGTGCCAGCAGGCGGACAGATACGCAGTATTTT; CDR3 protein: CASRRTDTQYF; D gene: NA; J gene: TRBJ2-3; V gene: TRBV2; clone size: NA
CDR3 DNA: TGTGCCAGTAGTAACCGGGACGGGAACACCGGGGAGCTGTTTTTT; CDR3 protein: CASSNRDGNTGELFF; D gene: NA; J gene: TRBJ2-2; V gene: TRBV19; clone size: NA
CDR3 DNA: TGTGCCAGCAGCGCCGGGACTAGCGGGAGTTTGGGTGAGACCCAGTACTTC; CDR3 protein: CASSAGTSGSLGETQYF; D gene: TRBD2; J gene: TRBJ2-5; V gene: TRBV5-4; clone size: NA
CDR3 DNA: TGCGCCAGCAGCTATACTTACAGGGGGGCTAATAACAATGAGCAGTTCTTC; CDR3 protein: CASSYTYRGANNNEQFF; D gene: TRBD1; J gene: TRBJ2-1; V gene: TRBV5-1; clone size: NA
CDR3 DNA: TGTGCCAGCAGCCTAAGCTCCTACGAGCAGTACTTC; CDR3 protein: CASSLSSYEQYF; D gene: NA; J gene: TRBJ2-7; V gene: TRBV7-9; clone size: few
CDR3 DNA: TGTGCCAGCAGTGAAGAGTCTACAGGCACAGATACGCAGTATTTT; CDR3 protein: CASSEESTGTDTQYF; D gene: NA; J gene: TRBJ2-3; V gene: TRBV2; clone size: NA
CDR3 DNA: TGCGCCAGCAGCGGAGGGTGGGAGGGGAACTACGAGCAGTACTTC; CDR3 protein: CASSGGWEGNYEQYF; D gene: TRBD2; J gene: TRBJ2-7; V gene: TRBV5-1; clone size: many
CDR3 DNA: TGTGCCAGCCAGGGGGGGCTCGGGCCTAACACCGGGGAGCTGTTTTTT; CDR3 protein: CASQGGLGPNTGELFF; D gene: NA; J gene: TRBJ2-2; V gene: TRBV5-8; clone size: NA
CDR3 DNA: TGTGCCAGCAGCTTGAATGGGTACGCTGAAAAACTGTTTTTT; CDR3 protein: CASSLNGYAEKLFF; D gene: NA; J gene: TRBJ1-4; V gene: TRBV11-1; clone size: once
CDR3 DNA: TGCGCCAGCAGCTTGGGGCTAGCGGGGAGCCCGAACACCGGGGAGCTGTTTTTT; CDR3 protein: CASSLGLAGSPNTGELFF; D gene: TRBD2; J gene: TRBJ2-2; V gene: TRBV5-1; clone size: NA
CDR3 DNA: TGCGCCAGCAGCCAAGTTCCGGGTCCCAACACTGAAGCTTTCTTT; CDR3 protein: CASSQVPGPNTEAFF; D gene: NA; J gene: TRBJ1-1; V gene: TRBV4-1; clone size: NA
CDR3 DNA: TGCGCCAGCAGCCCCCGCAGGCAGGTTCAAGAGACCCAGTACTTC; CDR3 protein: CASSPRRQVQETQYF; D gene: NA; J gene: TRBJ2-5; V gene: TRBV5-1; clone size: NA
CDR3 DNA: TGTGCCAGCAGTTCGGAGAGCAATCAGCCCCAGCATTTT; CDR3 protein: CASSSESNQPQHF; D gene: NA; J gene: TRBJ1-5; V gene: TRBV28; clone size: NA
CDR3 DNA: TGTGCCAGCAGCTTAGTTTTAATAACGGGCGAGCAGTACTTC; CDR3 protein: CASSLVLITGEQYF; D gene: NA; J gene: TRBJ2-7; V gene: TRBV7-8; clone size: NA
CDR3 DNA: TGTGCCAGCAGTTTAGCCTACTCCTACAATGAGCAGTTCTTC; CDR3 protein: CASSLAYSYNEQFF; D gene: NA; J gene: TRBJ2-1; V gene: TRBV28; clone size: once
CDR3 DNA: TGTGCCAGCAGGAAAAGATTAGCCAAAAACATTCAGTACTTC; CDR3 protein: CASRKRLAKNIQYF; D gene: NA; J gene: TRBJ2-4; V gene: TRBV28; clone size: NA
CDR3 DNA: TGTGCCAGTAGTATGCAGGTTGCAACTAATGAAAAACTGTTTTTT; CDR3 protein: CASSMQVATNEKLFF; D gene: NA; J gene: TRBJ1-4; V gene: TRBV19; clone size: many